This T cell receptor beta chain derives from a study of vaccination and CD4 T cells after COVID-19. Treatment reported: roughly 10-day PBMC culture with coronavirus spike peptide pools or control peptides (ViraFEST assay). V dropped 7 bases and J dropped 5 bases, with 9 bases sitting between them. The CDR3 has 13 amino acids. CD4+ T cells that had been cultured provided DNA sequenced with the Oncomine TCR Beta short-read assay. TCRdb ran MiXCR on the PCR reads and lists one entry per CDR3 protein. The data show about 30,000 distinct CDR3 sequences, around 64% seen once. This clonotype was detected only once. Its antigen is undetermined.

The origin of this receptor is a human donor who received a COVID-19 vaccine. The chain has TRBV12-3 or TRBV12-4 and TRBJ1-6, with a weak D call TRBD1 (6 bases). The sample consisted of CD4+ T cells from blood, cultured in vitro, taken after SARS-CoV-2 vaccination. The CDR3 nucleotides read TGTGCCAGCAACGGGGGCGATAATTCACCCCTCCACTTT. Its protein product is CASNGGDNSPLHF.